This TCR beta chain stems from a study of tumor-infiltrating lymphocytes in primary liver carcinoma. General study findings and limits: Tumors and blood were compared for top-250-clone fraction, and tumors had the significantly higher value (p = 0.039).

The CDR3 is 14 amino acids. Per the germline V gene, CDR1 is GTSNPN and CDR2 is SVGIG (reference sequence). Unsorted bulk tissue, roughly 19-33 mg of it, served as the source for co-extraction of RNA and DNA. This clonotype was seen a few times. No antigen is known for it. A much larger clone is a single base away; this may be a read error. Using a constant-region primer together with ProtoScript II reverse transcriptase, TCR beta cDNA was made from around 500 ng of total RNA. Construction of TCR beta libraries relied on three successive nested multiplex PCR rounds employing slightly modified ARM-PCR. Investigators reported that the first two PCR rounds, at roughly 11 cycles each, used TRBV1-TRBV30 forward primers with a C-beta reverse primer. Each CDR3 protein gets one entry after TCRdb re-called the multiplex PCR reads with MiXCR. The repertoire consists of roughly 80,000 distinct CDR3 sequences, with 65% to 75% occurring once and the leading ten covering more than 25%.

This TCR was sampled from a man aged 40-49 years with primary liver carcinoma and hepatitis B virus infection. V usage is TRBV30 and J usage is TRBJ1-5; D not certain. The specimen sequenced was tumor-adjacent normal liver tissue. This CDR3 is CTWIVRSSNQPQHF. The DNA for the CDR3 is TGTACCTGGATCGTCCGCTCTAGCAATCAGCCCCAGCATTTT.